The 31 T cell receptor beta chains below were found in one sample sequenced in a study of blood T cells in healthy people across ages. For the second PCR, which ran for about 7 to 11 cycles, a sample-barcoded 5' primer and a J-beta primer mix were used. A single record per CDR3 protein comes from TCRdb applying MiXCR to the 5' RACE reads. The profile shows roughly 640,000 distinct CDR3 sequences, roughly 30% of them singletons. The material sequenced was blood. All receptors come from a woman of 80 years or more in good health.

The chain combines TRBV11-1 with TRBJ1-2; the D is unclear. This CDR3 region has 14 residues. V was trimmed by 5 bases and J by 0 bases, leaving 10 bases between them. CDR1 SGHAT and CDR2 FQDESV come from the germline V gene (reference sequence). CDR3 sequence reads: CASSVARSNYGYTF. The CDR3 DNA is TGTGCCAGCAGCGTGGCCCGTTCTAACTATGGCTACACCTTC.

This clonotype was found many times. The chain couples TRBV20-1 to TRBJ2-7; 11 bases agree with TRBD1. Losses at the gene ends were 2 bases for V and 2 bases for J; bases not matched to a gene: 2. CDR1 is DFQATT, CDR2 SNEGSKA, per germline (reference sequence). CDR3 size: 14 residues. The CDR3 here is CSARWTGGTYEQYF. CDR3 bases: TGCAGTGCTAGATGGACAGGGGGCACCTACGAGCAGTACTTC.

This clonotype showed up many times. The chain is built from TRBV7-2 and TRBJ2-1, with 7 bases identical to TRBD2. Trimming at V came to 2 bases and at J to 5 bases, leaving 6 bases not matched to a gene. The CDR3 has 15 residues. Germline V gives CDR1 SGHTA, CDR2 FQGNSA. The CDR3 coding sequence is TGTGCCAGCAGCTTAATGGCTAGCGGCCACAATGAGCAGTTCTTC. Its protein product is CASSLMASGHNEQFF.

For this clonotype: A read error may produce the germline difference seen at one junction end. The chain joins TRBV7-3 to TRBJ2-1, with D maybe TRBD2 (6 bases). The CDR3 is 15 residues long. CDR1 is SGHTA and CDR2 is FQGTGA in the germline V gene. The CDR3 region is CASRVGGSPYNEQFF. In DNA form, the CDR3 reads TGTGCGAGCAGGGTCGGAGGGAGCCCCTACAATGAGCAGTTCTTC.

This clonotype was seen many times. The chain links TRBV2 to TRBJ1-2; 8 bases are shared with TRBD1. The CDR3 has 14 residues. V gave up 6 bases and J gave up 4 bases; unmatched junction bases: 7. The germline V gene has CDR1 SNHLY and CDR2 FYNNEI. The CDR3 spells CASSGRGQSYGYTF. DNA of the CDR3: TGTGCCAGCAGCGGCAGGGGGCAGAGCTATGGCTACACCTTC.

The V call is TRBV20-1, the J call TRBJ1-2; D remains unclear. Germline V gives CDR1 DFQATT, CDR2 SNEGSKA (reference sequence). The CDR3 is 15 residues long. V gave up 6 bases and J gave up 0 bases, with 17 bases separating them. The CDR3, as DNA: TGCAGTGCCATCTCTCCAGCAAGCTCTAACTATGGCTACACCTTC. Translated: CSAISPASSNYGYTF.

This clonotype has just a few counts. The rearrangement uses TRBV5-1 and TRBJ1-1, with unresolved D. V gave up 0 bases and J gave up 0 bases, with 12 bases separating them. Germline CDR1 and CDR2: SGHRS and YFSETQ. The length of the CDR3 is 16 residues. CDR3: CASSLVIGRMNTEAFF. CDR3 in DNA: TGCGCCAGCAGCTTGGTTATAGGGCGTATGAACACTGAAGCTTTCTTT.

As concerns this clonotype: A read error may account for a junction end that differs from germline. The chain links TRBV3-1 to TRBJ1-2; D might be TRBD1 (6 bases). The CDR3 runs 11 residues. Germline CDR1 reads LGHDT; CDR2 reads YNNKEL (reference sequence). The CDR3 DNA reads TGTGCCAGCAGTCAAGGGGGGGTTCGCACCTTC. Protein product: CASSQGGVRTF.

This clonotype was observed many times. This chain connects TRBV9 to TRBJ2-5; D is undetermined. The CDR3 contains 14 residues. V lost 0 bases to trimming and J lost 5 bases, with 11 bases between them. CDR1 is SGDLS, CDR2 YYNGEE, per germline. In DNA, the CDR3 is TGTGCCAGCAGCGTAGCTACGGTCGGGGAGACCCAGTACTTC. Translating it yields CASSVATVGETQYF. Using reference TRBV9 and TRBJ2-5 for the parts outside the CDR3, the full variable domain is DSGVTQTPKHLITATGQRVTLRCSPRSGDLSVYWYQQSLDQGLQFLIQYYNGEERAKGNILERFSAQQFPDLHSELNLSSLELGDSALYFCASSVATVGETQYFGPGTRLLVL.

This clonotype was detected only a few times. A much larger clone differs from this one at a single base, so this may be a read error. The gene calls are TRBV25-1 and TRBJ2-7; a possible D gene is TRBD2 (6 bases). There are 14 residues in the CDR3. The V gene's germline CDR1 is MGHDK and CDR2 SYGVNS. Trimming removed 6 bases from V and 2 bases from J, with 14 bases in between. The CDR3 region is CASRDWGVPYEQYF. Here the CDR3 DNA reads TGTGCCAGCAGGGATTGGGGGGTTCCCTACGAGCAGTACTTC.

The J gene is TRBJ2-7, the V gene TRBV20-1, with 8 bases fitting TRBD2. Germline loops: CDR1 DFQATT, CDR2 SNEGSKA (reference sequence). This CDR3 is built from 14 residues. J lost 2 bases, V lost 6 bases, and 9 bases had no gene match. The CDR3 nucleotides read TGCAGTGCCTCACTAGCGGAAGGTCCCTACGAGCAGTACTTC. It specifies CSASLAEGPYEQYF.

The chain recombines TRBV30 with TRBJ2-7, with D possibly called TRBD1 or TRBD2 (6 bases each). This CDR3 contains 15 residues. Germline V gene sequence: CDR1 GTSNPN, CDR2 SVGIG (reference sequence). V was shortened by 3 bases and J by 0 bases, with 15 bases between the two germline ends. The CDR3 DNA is TGTGCCTGGAGACGAGGGGGGCAGAGCTCCTACGAGCAGTACTTC. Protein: CAWRRGGQSSYEQYF.

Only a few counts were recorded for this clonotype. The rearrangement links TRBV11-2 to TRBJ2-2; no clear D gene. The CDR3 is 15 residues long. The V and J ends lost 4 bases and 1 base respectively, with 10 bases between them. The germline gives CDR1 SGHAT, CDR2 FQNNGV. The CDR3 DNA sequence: TGTGCCAGCAGCTCAGGACGGTGGAACACCGGGGAGCTGTTTTTT. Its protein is CASSSGRWNTGELFF.

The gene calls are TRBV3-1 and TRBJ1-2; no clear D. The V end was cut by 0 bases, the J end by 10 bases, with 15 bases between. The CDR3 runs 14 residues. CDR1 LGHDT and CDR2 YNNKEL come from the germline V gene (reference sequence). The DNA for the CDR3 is TGTGCCAGCAGCCAAGATCTGCGGGGAAGAGACTACACCTTC. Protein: CASSQDLRGRDYTF.

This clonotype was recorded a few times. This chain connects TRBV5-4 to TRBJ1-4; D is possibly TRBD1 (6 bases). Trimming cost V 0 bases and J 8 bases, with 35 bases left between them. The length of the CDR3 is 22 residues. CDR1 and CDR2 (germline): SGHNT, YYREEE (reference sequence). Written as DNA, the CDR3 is TGTGCCAGCAGCTTGGAACAGGGCGGGTTTGGACGAACAGATTGGGATTGGGAAAAACTGTTTTTT. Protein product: CASSLEQGGFGRTDWDWEKLFF.

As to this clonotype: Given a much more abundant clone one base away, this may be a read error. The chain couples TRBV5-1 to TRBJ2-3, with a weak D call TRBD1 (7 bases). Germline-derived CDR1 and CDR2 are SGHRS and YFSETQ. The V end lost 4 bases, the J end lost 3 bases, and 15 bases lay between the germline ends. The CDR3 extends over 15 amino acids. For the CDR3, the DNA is TGCGCCAGCAGCACAAGCAGGGGGGATACAGATACGCAGTATTTT. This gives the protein CASSTSRGDTDTQYF.

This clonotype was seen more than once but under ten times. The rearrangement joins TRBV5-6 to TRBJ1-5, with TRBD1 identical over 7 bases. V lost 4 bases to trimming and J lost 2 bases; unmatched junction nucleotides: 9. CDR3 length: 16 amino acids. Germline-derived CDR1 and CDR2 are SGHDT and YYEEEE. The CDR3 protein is CASSAMEGARNQPQHF. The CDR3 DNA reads TGTGCCAGCAGCGCCATGGAGGGGGCCCGCAATCAGCCCCAGCATTTT.

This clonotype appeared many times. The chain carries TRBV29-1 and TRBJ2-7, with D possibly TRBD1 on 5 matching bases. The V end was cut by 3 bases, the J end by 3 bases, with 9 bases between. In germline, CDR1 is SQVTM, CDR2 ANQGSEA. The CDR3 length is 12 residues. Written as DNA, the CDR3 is TGCAGCGTTGAGCAGCAGGGCTACGAGCAGTACTTC. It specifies CSVEQQGYEQYF.

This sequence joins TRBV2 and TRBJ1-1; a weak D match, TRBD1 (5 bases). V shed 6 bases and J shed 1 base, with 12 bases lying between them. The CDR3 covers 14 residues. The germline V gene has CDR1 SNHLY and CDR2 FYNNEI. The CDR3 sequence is CASRYRMSNTEAFF. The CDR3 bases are TGTGCCAGCAGGTACAGGATGTCGAACACTGAAGCTTTCTTT.

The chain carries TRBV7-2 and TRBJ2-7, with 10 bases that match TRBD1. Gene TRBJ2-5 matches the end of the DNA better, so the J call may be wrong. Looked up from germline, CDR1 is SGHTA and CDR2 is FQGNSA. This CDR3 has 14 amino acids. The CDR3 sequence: CASSPGTGEGTQYF. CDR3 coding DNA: TGTGCCAGCAGCCCAGGGACAGGGGAGGGGACCCAGTACTTC.

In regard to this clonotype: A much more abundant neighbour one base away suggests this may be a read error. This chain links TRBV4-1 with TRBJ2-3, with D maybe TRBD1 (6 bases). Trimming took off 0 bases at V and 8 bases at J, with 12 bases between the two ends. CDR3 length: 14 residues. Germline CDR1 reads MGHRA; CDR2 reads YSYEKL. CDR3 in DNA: TGCGCCAGCAGCCAAGATCCCCAGGGGATTACGCAGTATTTT. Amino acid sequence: CASSQDPQGITQYF.

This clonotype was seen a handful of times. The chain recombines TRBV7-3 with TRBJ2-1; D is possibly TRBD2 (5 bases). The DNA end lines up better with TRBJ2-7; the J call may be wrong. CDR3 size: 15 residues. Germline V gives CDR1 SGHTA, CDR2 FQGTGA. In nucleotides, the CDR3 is TGTGCCAGCAGCCCACGGGGTTTCTCCTACAATGAGCAGTACTTC. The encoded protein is CASSPRGFSYNEQYF.

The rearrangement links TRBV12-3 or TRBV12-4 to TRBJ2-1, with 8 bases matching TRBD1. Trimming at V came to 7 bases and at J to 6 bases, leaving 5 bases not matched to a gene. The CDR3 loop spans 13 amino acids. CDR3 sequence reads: CASTWTGSNEQFF. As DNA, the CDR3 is TGTGCCAGCACCTGGACAGGGAGCAATGAGCAGTTCTTC.

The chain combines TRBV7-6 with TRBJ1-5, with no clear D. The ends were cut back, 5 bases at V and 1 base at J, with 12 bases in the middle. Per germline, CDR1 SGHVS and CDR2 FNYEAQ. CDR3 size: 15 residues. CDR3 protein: CASSRTEGSNQPQHF. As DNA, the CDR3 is TGTGCCAGCAGCAGAACCGAAGGGAGCAATCAGCCCCAGCATTTT.

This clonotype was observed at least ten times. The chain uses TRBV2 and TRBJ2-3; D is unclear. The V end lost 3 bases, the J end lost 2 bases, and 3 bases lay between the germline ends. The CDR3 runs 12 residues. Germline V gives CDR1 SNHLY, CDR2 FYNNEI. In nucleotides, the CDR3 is TGTGCCAGCAGTGACTCCACAGATACGCAGTATTTT. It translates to CASSDSTDTQYF.

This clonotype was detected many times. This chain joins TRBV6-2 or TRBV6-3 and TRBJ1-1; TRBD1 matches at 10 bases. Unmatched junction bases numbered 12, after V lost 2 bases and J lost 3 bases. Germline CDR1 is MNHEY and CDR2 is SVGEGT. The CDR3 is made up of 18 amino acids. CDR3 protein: CASSYTPGQGMAYTEAFF. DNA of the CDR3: TGTGCCAGCAGTTACACACCGGGACAGGGGATGGCGTACACTGAAGCTTTCTTT.

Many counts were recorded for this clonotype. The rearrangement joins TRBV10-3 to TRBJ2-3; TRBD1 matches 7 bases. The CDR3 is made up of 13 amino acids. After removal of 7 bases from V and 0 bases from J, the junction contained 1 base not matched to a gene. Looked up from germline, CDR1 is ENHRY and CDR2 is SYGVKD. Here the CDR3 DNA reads TGTGCCATCAAGGGACAGAGCACAGATACGCAGTATTTT. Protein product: CAIKGQSTDTQYF.

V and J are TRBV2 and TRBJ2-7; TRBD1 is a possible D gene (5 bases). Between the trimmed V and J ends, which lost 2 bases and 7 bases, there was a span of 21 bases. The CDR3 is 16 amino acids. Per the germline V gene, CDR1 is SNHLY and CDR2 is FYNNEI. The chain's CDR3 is CASSEPRLGRGDEQYF. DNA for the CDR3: TGTGCCAGCAGTGAACCGAGACTGGGGCGTGGAGATGAGCAGTACTTC. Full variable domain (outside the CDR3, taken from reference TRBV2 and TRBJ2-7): EPEVTQTPSHQVTQMGQEVILRCVPISNHLYFYWYRQILGQKVEFLVSFYNNEISEKSEIFDDQFSVERPDGSNFTLKIRSTKLEDSAMYFCASSEPRLGRGDEQYFGPGTRLTVT.

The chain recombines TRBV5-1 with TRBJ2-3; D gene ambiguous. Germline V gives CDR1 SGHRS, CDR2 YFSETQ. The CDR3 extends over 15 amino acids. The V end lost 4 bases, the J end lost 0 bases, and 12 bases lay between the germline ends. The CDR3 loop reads CASSLDFASTDTQYF. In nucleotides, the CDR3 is TGCGCCAGCAGCCTTGACTTCGCCAGCACAGATACGCAGTATTTT.

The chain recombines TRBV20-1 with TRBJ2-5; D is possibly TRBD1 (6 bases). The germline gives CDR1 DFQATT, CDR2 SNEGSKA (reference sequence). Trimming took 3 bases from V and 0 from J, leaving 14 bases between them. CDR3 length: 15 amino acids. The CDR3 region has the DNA TGCAGTGCTAGTGAGATAAGGGGGTACCAAGAGACCCAGTACTTC. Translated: CSASEIRGYQETQYF.

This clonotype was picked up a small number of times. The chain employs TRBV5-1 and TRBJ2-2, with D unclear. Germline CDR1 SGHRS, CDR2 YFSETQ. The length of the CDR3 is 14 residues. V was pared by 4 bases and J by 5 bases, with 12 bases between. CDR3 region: CASSLGLRTGELFF. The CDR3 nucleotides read TGCGCCAGCAGCCTAGGGCTCCGAACCGGGGAGCTGTTTTTT.